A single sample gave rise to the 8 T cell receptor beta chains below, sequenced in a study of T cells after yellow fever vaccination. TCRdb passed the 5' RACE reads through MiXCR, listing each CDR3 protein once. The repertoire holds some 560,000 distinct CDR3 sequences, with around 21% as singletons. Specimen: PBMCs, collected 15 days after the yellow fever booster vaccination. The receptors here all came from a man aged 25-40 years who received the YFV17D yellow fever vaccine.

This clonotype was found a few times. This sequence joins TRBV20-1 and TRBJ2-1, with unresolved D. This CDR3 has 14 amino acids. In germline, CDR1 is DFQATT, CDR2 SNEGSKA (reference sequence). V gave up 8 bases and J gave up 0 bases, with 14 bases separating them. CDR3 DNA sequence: TGCAGTACACTGAAGGGTAGCTCCTACAATGAGCAGTTCTTC. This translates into CSTLKGSSYNEQFF.

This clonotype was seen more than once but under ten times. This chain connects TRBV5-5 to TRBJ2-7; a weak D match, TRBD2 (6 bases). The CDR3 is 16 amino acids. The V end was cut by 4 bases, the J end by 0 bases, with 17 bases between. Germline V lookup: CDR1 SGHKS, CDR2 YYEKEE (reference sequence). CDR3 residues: CASSLDGTFSSYEQYF. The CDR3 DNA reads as TGTGCCAGCAGCCTCGACGGGACTTTTAGCTCCTACGAGCAGTACTTC.

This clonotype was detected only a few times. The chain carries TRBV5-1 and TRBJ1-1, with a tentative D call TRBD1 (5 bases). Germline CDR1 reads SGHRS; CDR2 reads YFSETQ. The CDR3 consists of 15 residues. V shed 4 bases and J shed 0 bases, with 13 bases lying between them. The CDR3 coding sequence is TGCGCCAGCAGCGATCCCAGGGTCATGAACACTGAAGCTTTCTTT. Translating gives CASSDPRVMNTEAFF. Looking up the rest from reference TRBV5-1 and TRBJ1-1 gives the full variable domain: KAGVTQTPRYLIKTRGQQVTLSCSPISGHRSVSWYQQTPGQGLQFLFEYFSETQRNKGNFPGRFSGRQFSNSRSEMNVSTLELGDSALYLCASSDPRVMNTEAFFGQGTRLTVV.

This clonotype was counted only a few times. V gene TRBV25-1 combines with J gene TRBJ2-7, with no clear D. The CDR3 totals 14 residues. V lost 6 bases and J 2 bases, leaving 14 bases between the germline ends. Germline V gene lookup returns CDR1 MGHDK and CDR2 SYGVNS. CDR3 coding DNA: TGTGCCAGCAGCAAGGACCGACGGCCCTACGAGCAGTACTTC. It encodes CASSKDRRPYEQYF.

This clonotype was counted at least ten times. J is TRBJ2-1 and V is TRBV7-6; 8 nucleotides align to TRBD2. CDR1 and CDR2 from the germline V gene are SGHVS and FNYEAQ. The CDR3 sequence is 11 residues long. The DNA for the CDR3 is TGTGCTAGCGGGAATTACAATGAGCAGTTCTTC. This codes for CASGNYNEQFF.

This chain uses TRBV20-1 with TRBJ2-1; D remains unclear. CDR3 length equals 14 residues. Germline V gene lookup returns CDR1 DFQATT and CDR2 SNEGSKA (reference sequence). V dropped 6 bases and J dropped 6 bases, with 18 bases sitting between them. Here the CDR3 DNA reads TGCAGTGCCTCCGGGTCCTTAACCGTCAATGAGCAGTTCTTC. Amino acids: CSASGSLTVNEQFF.

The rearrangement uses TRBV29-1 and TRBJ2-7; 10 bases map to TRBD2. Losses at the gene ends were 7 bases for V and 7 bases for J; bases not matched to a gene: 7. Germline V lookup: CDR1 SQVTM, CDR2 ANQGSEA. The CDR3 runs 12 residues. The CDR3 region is CSAETSGWEQYF. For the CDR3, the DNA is TGCAGCGCCGAGACTAGCGGGTGGGAGCAGTACTTC.

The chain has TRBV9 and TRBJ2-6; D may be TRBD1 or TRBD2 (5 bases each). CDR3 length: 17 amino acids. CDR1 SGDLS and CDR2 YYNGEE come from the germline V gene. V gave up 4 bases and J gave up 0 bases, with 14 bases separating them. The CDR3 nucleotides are TGTGCCAGCAGCCCAACAGGACTTATCTCTGGGGCCAACGTCCTGACTTTC. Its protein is CASSPTGLISGANVLTF.